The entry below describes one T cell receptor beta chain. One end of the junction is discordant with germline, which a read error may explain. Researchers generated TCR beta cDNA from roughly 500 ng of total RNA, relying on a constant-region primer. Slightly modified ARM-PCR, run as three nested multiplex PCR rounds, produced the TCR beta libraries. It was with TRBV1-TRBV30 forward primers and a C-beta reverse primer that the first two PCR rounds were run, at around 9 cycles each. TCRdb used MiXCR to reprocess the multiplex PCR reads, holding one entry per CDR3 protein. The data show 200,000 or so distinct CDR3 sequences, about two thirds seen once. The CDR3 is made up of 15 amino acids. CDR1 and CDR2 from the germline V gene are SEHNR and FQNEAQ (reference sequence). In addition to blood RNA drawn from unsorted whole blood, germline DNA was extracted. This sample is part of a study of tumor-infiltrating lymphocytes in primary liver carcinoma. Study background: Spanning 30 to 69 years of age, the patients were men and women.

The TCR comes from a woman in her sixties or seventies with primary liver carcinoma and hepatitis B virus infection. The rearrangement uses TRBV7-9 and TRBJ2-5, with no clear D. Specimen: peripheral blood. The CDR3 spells CVSSLGIGYQETQYF. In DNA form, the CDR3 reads TGTGTCAGCAGCTTAGGAATCGGCTACCAGGAGACCCAGTACTTC.